This T cell receptor (beta chain) was sequenced during a study of graft-versus-host responses after intestinal transplantation. Study as a whole: The study gave all recipients anti-thymocyte globulin induction, then tacrolimus and steroids for 2 to 3 years.

As to this clone: Its antigen is not identified.

Germline V gene sequence: CDR1 SGHTA, CDR2 FQGTGA. The CDR3 spans 14 residues. V was shortened by 2 bases and J by 7 bases, with 14 bases between the two germline ends. This table comes from immunoSEQ multiplex PCR, and its TCRdb copy is limited to in-frame clones, with some not included. The data hold about 120,000 clones, with over 85% observed a single time. The genes are TRBV7-3 and TRBJ1-1; D not certain. The sample in question was unstimulated CD4+ T cells sorted from spleen or lymph node cells, obtained before intestinal transplant. The receptor's source is a human donor who received an intestinal transplant. The CDR3 coding sequence is TGTGCCAGCAGCTTAGGATGGGCTGGCAGTGAAGCTTTCTTT. This gives the protein CASSLGWAGSEAFF. Combining the CDR3 with reference TRBV7-3 and TRBJ1-1 gives the whole variable domain GAGVSQTPSNKVTEKGKYVELRCDPISGHTALYWYRQSLGQGPEFLIYFQGTGAADDSGLPNDRFFAVRPEGSVSTLKIQRTERGDSAVYLCASSLGWAGSEAFFGQGTRLTVV.